This TCR beta chain was documented in a study of blood T cell repertoires in COVID-19. Study-wide background: The origin of the acute and convalescent COVID-19 samples was the United States, Italy and Spain. T cells, B-cell-depleted T cells, or PBMCs supplied cDNA or gDNA.

The CDR3 contains 12 residues. The germline V gene has CDR1 SGDLS and CDR2 YYNGEE. The V end was cut by 0 bases, the J end by 7 bases, with 7 bases between. The table came from immunoSEQ multiplex PCR; TCRdb's copy has only in-frame clones and leaves some out. The sample consists of fewer than 300,000 clones, 88% of them appearing once. The rearrangement joins TRBV9 to TRBJ1-1; D is uncertain. This clonotype was sampled from a middle-aged woman who had recovered from COVID-19. The sample taken for sequencing was peripheral blood. DNA for the CDR3: TGTGCCAGCAGCGTAGCCCGGGGTGAAGCTTTCTTT. It translates to CASSVARGEAFF.